These T cell receptor beta chains were read from a single sample in a study of blood T cells in healthy people across ages. TCRdb re-called the 5' RACE reads with MiXCR, one entry per CDR3 protein. Of 750,000 to 950,000 distinct CDR3 sequences listed, roughly 25% are singletons. The same sample was also used in a study of T cells of mothers and their children.

The sequenced sample was blood. The receptors were gathered from a boy aged 5-17 years in good health. CDR3s include the opening cysteine and the closing phenylalanine or tryptophan. The D gene is left open where the match is weak. Rows give clone size only sometimes, using once, few, many, or a class for an expanded clone.

>.|TRBD1|TRBJ1-4|TRBV2
CASRGQGVTNEKLFF
TGTGCCAGCAGGGGACAGGGGGTCACGAATGAAAAACTGTTTTTT
>.|.|TRBJ2-5|TRBV5-4
CASSLGQGLSETQYF
TGTGCCAGCAGCTTGGGGCAGGGTTTGTCAGAGACCCAGTACTTC
>.|TRBD2|TRBJ2-7|TRBV6-5
CASSPLAGNAYEQYF
TGTGCCAGCAGCCCACTAGCGGGGAACGCCTACGAGCAGTACTTC
>.|TRBD1|TRBJ1-4|TRBV7-2
CASSGQQGANEKLFF
TGTGCCAGCAGCGGACAACAGGGGGCTAATGAAAAACTGTTTTTT
>few|TRBD1|TRBJ2-1|TRBV5-1
CASRGQPNNEQFF
TGCGCCAGCAGGGGACAGCCTAACAATGAGCAGTTCTTC
>.|.|TRBJ2-1|TRBV9
CASSVGTGNEQFF
TGTGCCAGCAGCGTAGGAACAGGCAATGAGCAGTTCTTC
>few|.|TRBJ2-7|TRBV29-1
CSVQFYEQYF
TGCAGCGTCCAATTCTACGAGCAGTACTTC
>.|TRBD1|TRBJ2-7|TRBV29-1
CSVGLPGQGIYEQYF
TGCAGCGTTGGACTCCCGGGACAGGGGATCTACGAGCAGTACTTC
>many|TRBD2|TRBJ2-5|TRBV5-1
CASSFRASGFQETQYF
TGCGCCAGCAGCTTTAGGGCTAGCGGATTCCAAGAGACCCAGTACTTC
>few|.|TRBJ2-7|TRBV12-3/TRBV12-4
CASKWGNSYEQYF
TGTGCCAGCAAGTGGGGCAACTCCTACGAGCAGTACTTC
>few|TRBD1|TRBJ2-5|TRBV27
CASSTSQGSQETQYF
TGTGCCAGCAGTACCTCACAGGGGTCCCAAGAGACCCAGTACTTC
>few|TRBD1|TRBJ1-2|TRBV10-2
CASSATGGSYGYTF
TGCGCCAGCAGTGCGACAGGGGGCTCCTATGGCTACACCTTC
>few|.|TRBJ2-6|TRBV29-1
CSVDDPLISGANVLTF
TGCAGCGTTGACGACCCCTTGATATCTGGGGCCAACGTCCTGACTTTC
>.|TRBD1|TRBJ1-5|TRBV6-6
CASSYSAGDRANQPQHF
TGTGCCAGCAGTTACTCTGCGGGGGACAGGGCTAATCAGCCCCAGCATTTT
>.|.|TRBJ1-1|TRBV6-5
CASSYAGLRGAEAFF
TGTGCCAGCAGTTACGCAGGCCTTAGGGGCGCTGAAGCTTTCTTT
>.|.|TRBJ2-1|TRBV4-2
CAGSFRGPKSYNEQFF
TGTGCCGGCAGCTTCAGGGGCCCCAAGTCCTACAATGAGCAGTTCTTC
>few|.|TRBJ1-4|TRBV7-3
CASSFDPQGELFF
TGTGCCAGCAGTTTCGACCCCCAGGGAGAACTGTTTTTT
>few|TRBD2|TRBJ2-3|TRBV27
CASVLAGDPDTQYF
TGTGCCAGTGTACTAGCGGGGGACCCAGATACGCAGTATTTT
>.|.|TRBJ2-3|TRBV5-1
CASSLNSLRTDTQYF
TGCGCCAGCAGCCTTAATTCATTAAGGACAGATACGCAGTATTTT
>.|TRBD1|TRBJ2-4|TRBV7-9
CASSSPRGQGINIQYF
TGTGCCAGCAGCTCTCCCCGGGGACAGGGTATCAACATTCAGTACTTC
>.|.|TRBJ2-2|TRBV27
CASSYFRATGELFF
TGTGCCAGCAGTTATTTCCGGGCCACCGGGGAGCTGTTTTTT
>many|TRBD1|TRBJ2-5|TRBV28
CASSSRDRGRETQYF
TGTGCCAGCAGTTCACGGGACAGGGGGCGAGAGACCCAGTACTTC
>.|.|TRBJ1-1|TRBV20-1
CSARFNGRGGSGAFF
TGCAGTGCTAGATTTAATGGAAGGGGGGGTTCAGGAGCTTTCTTT
>.|TRBD1|TRBJ1-1|TRBV18
CASSPLTGAGAEAFF
TGTGCCAGCTCACCTCTGACAGGGGCTGGGGCTGAAGCTTTCTTT
>.|.|TRBJ1-2|TRBV4-1
CASSPGVTWGGDGYTF
TGCGCCAGCAGCCCTGGTGTGACGTGGGGAGGCGATGGCTACACCTTC
>.|TRBD1|TRBJ1-5|TRBV18
CASSPGQDGLNQPQHF
TGTGCCAGCTCACCAGGACAGGACGGTTTAAATCAGCCCCAGCATTTT
>.|.|TRBJ1-3|TRBV4-2
CASSQDSQISGNTIYF
TGTGCCAGCAGCCAAGATTCACAGATCTCTGGAAACACCATATATTTT
>.|.|TRBJ2-1|TRBV5-1
CASSLTPGGKKEQFF
TGCGCCAGCAGCTTGACCCCCGGAGGGAAAAAGGAGCAGTTCTTC
>few|TRBD1|TRBJ1-1|TRBV12-3/TRBV12-4
CASSYGDREAFF
TGTGCCAGCAGTTATGGGGACAGGGAGGCTTTCTTT
>.|.|TRBJ2-5|TRBV20-1
CSASRDPIHLETQYF
TGCAGTGCTTCACGGGATCCTATACACCTGGAGACCCAGTACTTC
>.|TRBD2|TRBJ2-3|TRBV24-1
CATSDLRASGETDTQYF
TGTGCCACCAGTGATTTGCGGGCTAGCGGGGAGACAGATACGCAGTATTTT
>.|TRBD2|TRBJ2-3|TRBV9
CASSSPRSGGAPSTDTQYF
TGTGCCAGCAGCTCCCCGAGGAGCGGGGGTGCTCCTAGCACAGATACGCAGTATTTT
>many|.|TRBJ2-1|TRBV5-1
CASSSSGYNEQFF
TGTGCCAGCAGCTCGAGCGGTTACAATGAGCAGTTCTTC
>.|.|TRBJ2-7|TRBV21-1
CASSKEIVGGDRAYEQYF
TGTGCCAGCAGCAAAGAAATAGTGGGAGGGGACCGAGCCTACGAGCAGTACTTC
>.|.|TRBJ2-5|TRBV4-1
CASSQVLGGGAETQYF
TGCGCCAGCAGCCAAGTCTTGGGGGGGGGCGCAGAGACCCAGTACTTC
>.|.|TRBJ1-1|TRBV12-3/TRBV12-4
CASSYTGVTEAFF
TGTGCCAGCAGTTACACGGGTGTGACTGAAGCTTTCTTT
>.|.|TRBJ2-3|TRBV29-1
CSGRAGTSTDTQYF
TGCAGCGGCAGGGCAGGCACTAGCACAGATACGCAGTATTTT
>.|TRBD1|TRBJ2-7|TRBV5-1
CASQTGQGPYEQYF
TGCGCCAGCCAAACGGGACAGGGCCCCTACGAGCAGTACTTC
>.|.|TRBJ2-3|TRBV10-3
CVIRAGSGGYADTQYF
TGTGTCATCAGGGCCGGGTCGGGGGGCTATGCAGATACGCAGTATTTT
>few|TRBD1|TRBJ2-7|TRBV25-1
CASSEYGQGAPYEQYF
TGTGCCAGCAGTGAATATGGCCAGGGGGCCCCCTACGAGCAGTACTTC
>.|.|TRBJ1-3|TRBV10-3
CAISDRASSGNTIYF
TGTGCCATCAGTGACAGGGCGAGCTCTGGAAACACCATATATTTT
>few|.|TRBJ1-5|TRBV12-3/TRBV12-4
CASSSLRDLLQPQHF
TGTGCCAGCAGTTCCCTCCGGGACCTCCTTCAGCCCCAGCATTTT
>.|.|TRBJ1-4|TRBV20-1
CSARHGGDEKLFF
TGCAGTGCTAGACACGGGGGGGATGAAAAACTGTTTTTT
>few|.|TRBJ2-1|TRBV29-1
CSVVREYNEQFF
TGCAGCGTTGTTAGGGAATACAATGAGCAGTTCTTC
>many|TRBD2|TRBJ2-5|TRBV20-1
CSAGTNQETQYF
TGCAGTGCTGGGACTAACCAAGAGACCCAGTACTTC
>.|.|TRBJ2-2|TRBV7-2
CASSPGGGGTGELFF
TGTGCCAGCAGCCCAGGGGGAGGGGGCACCGGGGAGCTGTTTTTT
>.|TRBD2|TRBJ2-1|TRBV24-1
CATSGAGSHNEQFF
TGTGCCACCTCGGGAGCGGGGTCACACAATGAGCAGTTCTTC
>few|TRBD1|TRBJ1-5|TRBV12-3/TRBV12-4
CASSPLGQGYQPQHF
TGTGCCAGCAGCCCACTTGGACAGGGATATCAGCCCCAGCATTTT
>few|.|TRBJ2-1|TRBV9
CASSVSGGGGGHNNEQFF
TGTGCCAGCAGCGTAAGTGGGGGAGGCGGGGGCCATAACAATGAGCAGTTCTTC
>few|TRBD2|TRBJ2-3|TRBV20-1
CSARDPRGSASGGPSTDTQYF
TGCAGTGCTAGAGATCCCAGGGGTTCGGCTAGCGGGGGGCCAAGCACAGATACGCAGTATTTT
>.|.|TRBJ2-7|TRBV5-1
CASSQIGSGDEQYF
TGCGCCAGCAGCCAGATCGGTTCAGGGGACGAGCAGTACTTC
>.|.|TRBJ1-4|TRBV11-2
CASSLRGDGNEKLFF
TGTGCCAGCAGCCTACGGGGGGATGGTAATGAAAAACTGTTTTTT
>many|TRBD1|TRBJ1-2|TRBV28
CASSRALGQGGEGYTF
TGTGCCAGCAGCCGCGCCCTAGGACAGGGAGGAGAGGGCTACACCTTC